The 20 T cell receptor beta chains in this list originate from one sample, sequenced in a study of blood T cell repertoires in COVID-19. The table came from immunoSEQ multiplex PCR; TCRdb's copy has only in-frame clones and leaves some out. The sample has approximately 57,000 clones, about 86% seen once. The sequencing sample was made of peripheral blood. The receptors shown here come from a man aged 45-65 years with acute or convalescent COVID-19.

This clone was seen a single time. The chain joins TRBV6-2 or TRBV6-3 to TRBJ1-3, with D maybe TRBD1 (6 bases). CDR1 MNHEY and CDR2 SVGEGT come from the germline V gene. Trimming cost V 5 bases and J 1 base, with 15 bases left between them. The CDR3 consists of 16 residues. The CDR3 DNA reads as TGTGCCAGCAGTACAACAGGGAAGGCATCTGGAAACACCATATATTTT. It is translated as CASSTTGKASGNTIYF.

This chain links TRBV30 with TRBJ1-5; 7 bases are shared with TRBD1. The CDR3 consists of 14 residues. The germline gives CDR1 GTSNPN, CDR2 SVGIG (reference sequence). Trimming at V came to 0 bases and at J to 3 bases, leaving 2 bases not matched to a gene. CDR3 coding DNA: TGTGCCTGGAGTGTAGGGGGCCCCAATCAGCCCCAGCATTTT. It codes for CAWSVGGPNQPQHF.

The V gene is TRBV5-4, the J gene TRBJ2-2; 8 nucleotides line up with TRBD2. Germline CDR1 SGHNT, CDR2 YYREEE (reference sequence). The CDR3 contains 13 residues. V was clipped by 7 bases and J by 4 bases; unmatched bases: 3. The DNA of the CDR3 is TGTGCCAGCTTCGGGGGGGCCACCGGGGAGCTGTTTTTT. It codes for CASFGGATGELFF.

This chain connects TRBV30 to TRBJ1-2; D ambiguous. From germline, CDR1 is GTSNPN and CDR2 SVGIG (reference sequence). V gave up 4 bases and J gave up 2 bases, with 5 bases separating them. The CDR3 contains 11 residues. This CDR3 is CAWTGNYGYTF. The CDR3 region has the DNA TGTGCCTGGACAGGCAACTATGGCTACACCTTC.

The CDR3 protein is CASRLSGDEQFF. The DNA for the CDR3 is TGTGCCAGCAGACTTAGCGGGGACGAGCAGTTCTTC. The J gene is TRBJ2-1, the V gene TRBV6-1; TRBD2 matches at 8 bases. Germline V CDR1 and CDR2: MNHNS, SASEGT. V lost 6 bases, J lost 10 bases, and 5 bases stayed unmatched. This CDR3 has 12 residues.

This chain joins TRBV27 and TRBJ2-1; 9 bases agree with TRBD1. The CDR3 extends over 16 amino acids. Germline V CDR1 and CDR2: MNHEY, SMNVEV (reference sequence). Germline trimming cut 3 bases from V and 6 bases from J; bases unmatched to any gene: 9. The CDR3 spells CASSFPGTGPGNEQFF. Here the CDR3 DNA reads TGTGCCAGCAGTTTCCCTGGGACAGGGCCGGGCAATGAGCAGTTCTTC.

The chain uses TRBV19 and TRBJ2-3, with D uncertain. Per germline, CDR1 LNHDA and CDR2 SQIVND (reference sequence). This CDR3 comprises 13 residues. The germline V and J ends were trimmed by 5 bases and 1 base, with 7 bases remaining between them. The CDR3 sequence is CASSDSGTDTQYF. CDR3 sequence (DNA): TGTGCCAGTAGTGATAGTGGCACAGATACGCAGTATTTT.

V gene TRBV19 combines with J gene TRBJ1-1; D ambiguous. This CDR3 comprises 13 residues. Germline CDR1 LNHDA, CDR2 SQIVND (reference sequence). V was trimmed by 5 bases and J by 1 base, leaving 8 bases between them. As DNA, the CDR3 is TGTGCCAGTAGTGTGACGGGGAACACTGAAGCTTTCTTT. Protein sequence: CASSVTGNTEAFF.

The rearrangement joins TRBV15 to TRBJ1-3, with D perhaps matching TRBD1 (6 bases). The CDR3 loop spans 17 amino acids. CDR1 is LNHNV, CDR2 YYDKDF, per germline (reference sequence). V lost 4 bases, J lost 3 bases, and 19 bases lay in between. The CDR3 nucleotides are TGTGCCACCAGCACGGGGAGACAGGCCGTTTTTGGAAACACCATATATTTT. Encoded protein: CATSTGRQAVFGNTIYF.

V is TRBV4-1 and J is TRBJ2-7; D gene unclear. Looked up from germline, CDR1 is MGHRA and CDR2 is YSYEKL. The CDR3 length is 15 residues. Trimming removed 1 base from V and 3 bases from J, with 13 bases in between. CDR3 nucleotide sequence: TGCGCCAGCAGCCAAGCGGCTGGGCCCAACTACGAGCAGTACTTC. This translates into CASSQAAGPNYEQYF.

V usage is TRBV10-1 and J usage is TRBJ2-7, with 10 bases aligning to TRBD2. The CDR3 consists of 15 residues. With V trimmed by 6 bases and J by 0 bases, 5 bases remained unmatched. CDR1 is WNHNN and CDR2 is SYGVQD in the germline V gene (reference sequence). CDR3 protein: CASREGLAASYEQYF. The CDR3 DNA is TGCGCCAGCAGGGAAGGACTAGCGGCCTCCTACGAGCAGTACTTC.

CDR3 residues: CASREGPNYGYTF. As DNA, the CDR3 is TGTGCCAGCCGGGAGGGGCCTAACTATGGCTACACCTTC. The chain is built from TRBV28 and TRBJ1-2; possible D gene TRBD1, 5 bases. There are 13 residues in the CDR3. The V end was cut by 8 bases, the J end by 0 bases, with 10 bases between. The germline V gene encodes CDR1 MDHEN and CDR2 SYDVKM.

The gene calls are TRBV7-9 and TRBJ2-1; 11 nucleotides line up with TRBD2. Germline values: CDR1 SEHNR, CDR2 FQNEAQ (reference sequence). The trim removed 5 bases at V and 4 bases at J, leaving 1 base unmatched. The CDR3 loop spans 14 amino acids. The CDR3 sequence is CASSRTSGYNEQFF. CDR3 sequence (DNA): TGTGCCAGCAGCCGGACTAGCGGGTACAATGAGCAGTTCTTC. Full variable domain (rest looked up from reference TRBV7-9 and TRBJ2-1): DTGVSQNPRHKITKRGQNVTFRCDPISEHNRLYWYRQTLGQGPEFLTYFQNEAQLEKSRLLSDRFSAERPKGSFSTLEIQRTEQGDSAMYLCASSRTSGYNEQFFGPGTRLTVL.

V and J are TRBV5-5 and TRBJ2-4, with TRBD1 identical over 7 bases. V was pared by 4 bases and J by 11 bases, with 12 bases of the junction left unmatched. Germline V gene data show CDR1 as SGHKS and CDR2 as YYEKEE (reference sequence). The CDR3 is 14 amino acids. This CDR3 is CASSPGTVESVQYF. The CDR3 nucleotides are TGTGCCAGCAGCCCGGGGACAGTGGAATCGGTTCAGTACTTC.

V and J are TRBV10-3 and TRBJ2-2; no reliable D call. This CDR3 contains 15 residues. V shed 0 bases and J shed 6 bases, with 11 bases lying between them. Germline CDR1 ENHRY, CDR2 SYGVKD. As DNA, the CDR3 is TGTGCCATCAGTGAGTCGGGCAGCATCCCCGGGGAGCTGTTTTTT. Protein sequence: CAISESGSIPGELFF.

This clone has just one count. The gene calls are TRBV27 and TRBJ1-6; TRBD1 matches 7 bases. There are 16 residues in the CDR3. V lost 3 bases to trimming and J lost 12 bases; unmatched junction nucleotides: 14. Germline CDR1 and CDR2: MNHEY and SMNVEV (reference sequence). In DNA form, the CDR3 reads TGTGCCAGCAGTTTGCGAGGGGGACAGAGCCAGTTACCCCTCCACTTT. Encoded protein: CASSLRGGQSQLPLHF.

In the case of this clone: Additional DNA sequences in this sample encode the identical CDR3. The chain has TRBV5-1 and TRBJ2-5, with D possibly matching TRBD1 (6 bases). Germline CDR1 is SGHRS and CDR2 is YFSETQ. CDR3 length equals 13 residues. V gave up 2 bases and J gave up 5 bases, with 10 bases separating them. This CDR3 is CASSLGQGETQYF. CDR3 nucleotide sequence: TGCGCCAGCAGCTTAGGCCAGGGGGAGACCCAGTACTTC.

V usage is TRBV9 and J usage is TRBJ1-6; D is perhaps TRBD1 (6 bases). CDR3 length: 15 residues. V was pared by 0 bases and J by 7 bases, with 11 bases between. CDR1 is SGDLS and CDR2 is YYNGEE in the germline V gene. The CDR3 here is CASSVGTGNNSPLHF. The CDR3 bases are TGTGCCAGCAGCGTAGGAACAGGGAACAATTCACCCCTCCACTTT.

The chain is built from TRBV11-3 and TRBJ1-6, with D unclear. The germline V and J ends were trimmed by 5 bases and 9 bases, with 20 bases remaining between them. The CDR3 is 16 residues long. Germline loops: CDR1 SGHNT, CDR2 YENEEA. Here the CDR3 reads CASSDGGPSRGSPLHF. CDR3 sequence (DNA): TGTGCCAGCAGCGACGGAGGGCCCTCTCGGGGTTCACCCCTCCACTTT.

The chain joins TRBV9 to TRBJ1-2; D is uncertain. CDR3 length: 15 amino acids. Per the germline V gene, CDR1 is SGDLS and CDR2 is YYNGEE. V was clipped by 4 bases and J by 0 bases, with 13 bases between them. For the CDR3, the DNA is TGTGCCAGCAGCCCCTCGACATCTTCTAACTATGGCTACACCTTC. Amino acids: CASSPSTSSNYGYTF.